A selection of T cell receptor beta chains follows, all from one sample in a study of T cell repertoires in cytomegalovirus infection. MiXCR, run by TCRdb on the reads, gives a single entry per CDR3 protein. The table has roughly 500,000 distinct CDR3 sequences, approximately 11% seen once. Sequencing was performed on PBMCs. The source of these receptors is a human donor in good health (CMV status not recorded). Some clones in this sample may be carry-over from other donors' samples. Both conserved end residues are part of each CDR3. D genes are given only for firm matches. The listing skips clone size in some rows; elsewhere it reads once, few, many or a size class.

J,V,D,size,DNA,CDR3
TRBJ1-2,TRBV12-3/TRBV12-4,-,many,TGTGCCAGCAGTTTCGTATCCGCCGGTCCGGATGGCTACACCTTC,CASSFVSAGPDGYTF
TRBJ2-3,TRBV20-1,-,many,TGCAGTGCTTGGTGGACAGATACGCAGTATTTT,CSAWWTDTQYF
TRBJ1-2,TRBV28,-,many,TGTGCCAGCAGTTTCGACCGACTCCCCTATGGCTACACCTTC,CASSFDRLPYGYTF
TRBJ2-2,TRBV10-3,-,many,TGTGCCATCAGTGATATGGGTCCGAACACCGGGGAGCTGTTTTTT,CAISDMGPNTGELFF
TRBJ2-2,TRBV20-1,TRBD1,many,TGCAGTGCACGCCAGACAGGGGGCGGCGGAGAGCTGTTTTTT,CSARQTGGGGELFF
TRBJ1-1,TRBV20-1,-,-,TGCAGTGCTTACGCTGGGGCGGGGAACACTGAAGCTTTCTTT,CSAYAGAGNTEAFF
TRBJ1-1,TRBV7-2,-,many,TGTGCCAGCAGCTCGGGGCGCGCTGAAAGGGGAGCTTTCTTT,CASSSGRAERGAFF
TRBJ2-7,TRBV19,-,few,TGTGCCAGTAAAAGGGCGGGGATCTCCTACGAGCAGTACTTC,CASKRAGISYEQYF
TRBJ2-3,TRBV20-1,TRBD1,many,TGCAGTGCTAGAGGGGGACAGGGCCCAGATACGCAGTATTTT,CSARGGQGPDTQYF
TRBJ2-7,TRBV29-1,TRBD1,-,TGCAGCGTTGAATCGAGGACAGGGGGTATCTACGAGCAGTACTTC,CSVESRTGGIYEQYF
TRBJ1-5,TRBV6-1,TRBD1,many,TGTGCCAGCAGCCAGGGACAGGGTTGGAATCAGCCCCAGCATTTT,CASSQGQGWNQPQHF
TRBJ2-2,TRBV3-1,TRBD2,-,TGTGCCAGCAGCCAGGCGGGAGTTGGTACCGGGGAGCTGTTTTTT,CASSQAGVGTGELFF
TRBJ2-1,TRBV7-2,TRBD2,many,TGTGCCAGCAGCTTAGGGACTAGCGGGGGGCCACGGGGTGAGCAGTTCTTC,CASSLGTSGGPRGEQFF
TRBJ1-5,TRBV2,-,many,TGTGCCAGCAGTGAAGGCTCCACGGGTATTCAGCCCCAGCATTTT,CASSEGSTGIQPQHF
TRBJ2-7,TRBV7-2,TRBD2,many,TGTGCCACCCAGCTTACGGGGGGAGGCCCCTACGAGCAGTACTTC,CATQLTGGGPYEQYF
TRBJ1-2,TRBV5-1,TRBD1,many,TGCGCCAGCAGCTTTGGGGACAGCTATGGCTACACCTTC,CASSFGDSYGYTF
TRBJ2-4,TRBV6-2/TRBV6-3,-,many,TGTGCCAGCAGTTACGAAGGTGGGCAGGGACACATTCAGTACTTC,CASSYEGGQGHIQYF
TRBJ2-2,TRBV5-1,TRBD2,many,TGCGCCAGCAGGGATAGCGGGAGAGGAAACACCGGGGAGCTGTTTTTT,CASRDSGRGNTGELFF
TRBJ2-4,TRBV7-6,TRBD1,many,TGTGCCAGCAGCTTAGAAAGGACAGGGTCGACTCCAGTGGGAAACATTCAGTACTTC,CASSLERTGSTPVGNIQYF
TRBJ2-1,TRBV7-9,-,-,TGTGCCAGCAGCTCCCTTAACTACAATGAGCAGTTCTTC,CASSSLNYNEQFF
TRBJ2-1,TRBV7-9,-,many,TGTGCCAGCAGCTTAGAAGTGAGGCGCTTGGGCAATGAGCAGTTCTTC,CASSLEVRRLGNEQFF
TRBJ1-1,TRBV19,-,many,TGTGCCAGTAATGGCAGGGCGAACACTGAAGCTTTCTTT,CASNGRANTEAFF
TRBJ2-1,TRBV5-4,TRBD2,-,TGTGCCAGCAGCTTGGGAGGTAGCGGGAGTGGCAATGAGCAGTTCTTC,CASSLGGSGSGNEQFF
TRBJ2-5,TRBV10-3,TRBD1,-,TGTGCCATCAACCTACTGGGACAGGGGAGAGAGACCCAGTACTTC,CAINLLGQGRETQYF
TRBJ2-1,TRBV5-6,-,-,TGTGCCAGCAGCTTGAGTTTGACGGGATGGGGTGAGCAGTTCTTC,CASSLSLTGWGEQFF
TRBJ2-1,TRBV9,-,-,TGTGCCAGTGGGGGCGGCATCAATGAGCAGTTCTTC,CASGGGINEQFF
TRBJ2-1,TRBV7-2,-,many,TGTGCCAGCAGCTTAGCCCGGATCTACAATGAGCAGTTCTTC,CASSLARIYNEQFF
TRBJ1-1,TRBV4-1,-,many,TGCGCCAGCAGCCTCGGGACGATAATCACTGAAGCTTTCTTT,CASSLGTIITEAFF
TRBJ2-2,TRBV12-3/TRBV12-4,-,many,TGTGCCAGCAGTCTACAGGGTGCCGGGGAGCTGTTTTTT,CASSLQGAGELFF
TRBJ2-7,TRBV20-1,TRBD2,few,TGCAGTGCCCGAAGGCTAGCGGAGTTCTACGAGCAGTACTTC,CSARRLAEFYEQYF
TRBJ2-1,TRBV5-6,-,-,TGTGCCAGCAGCTCTAATGGGGGGAGCTCCTACAATGAGCAGTTCTTC,CASSSNGGSSYNEQFF
TRBJ2-5,TRBV11-2,-,many,TGTGCCAGCCGCTTAAACCCCCAAGAGACCCAGTACTTC,CASRLNPQETQYF
TRBJ2-1,TRBV29-1,TRBD2,once,TGCAGTAGTGGGCTAGCGGCGATCAATGAGCAGTTCTTC,CSSGLAAINEQFF
TRBJ1-2,TRBV14,-,many,TGTGCCAGCAGCCTCTCTCGGGAAGCGAGCTACACCTTC,CASSLSREASYTF
TRBJ2-2,TRBV15,-,few,TGTGCCACTATCGACAGGACGAACACCGGGGAGCTGTTTTTT,CATIDRTNTGELFF
TRBJ2-1,TRBV20-1,-,-,TGCAGTGCTCACCCACGCCCCTACAATGAGCAGTTCTTC,CSAHPRPYNEQFF
TRBJ1-1,TRBV28,-,many,TGTGCCAGCAGTTTAGTTAGGGGAGAAACTGAAGCTTTCTTT,CASSLVRGETEAFF
TRBJ2-1,TRBV7-6,TRBD2,many,TGTGCCAGCAGCCGCACTCCAGGACTAGCGGTATACAATGAGCAGTTCTTC,CASSRTPGLAVYNEQFF
TRBJ2-5,TRBV12-3/TRBV12-4,-,many,TGTGCCAGCCAAAGGGAAGCTCGACAGACCCAGTACTTC,CASQREARQTQYF
TRBJ2-1,TRBV5-5,TRBD1,many,TGTGCCAGCAGCCTATACAGGGGGCGCGATGAGCAGTTCTTC,CASSLYRGRDEQFF
TRBJ2-1,TRBV18,-,-,TGTGCCAGCTCACCAGCGGGAAAAGAGCAGTTCTTC,CASSPAGKEQFF
TRBJ2-1,TRBV12-3/TRBV12-4,TRBD2,many,TGTGCCAGCAGTTTAAACTTCCTGACTAGCGGGAGGATCTACAATGAGCAGTTCTTC,CASSLNFLTSGRIYNEQFF
TRBJ2-1,TRBV12-3/TRBV12-4,-,many,TGTGCCAGCAGCCCGGAGCAGGGGTCCTACAATGAGCAGTTCTTC,CASSPEQGSYNEQFF
TRBJ2-7,TRBV6-1,-,many,TGTGCCAGCTCAGACACAGCTCGCAGTGTCTACGAGCAGTACTTC,CASSDTARSVYEQYF
TRBJ2-2,TRBV19,-,-,TGTGCCAGTAAACTCAAGTCCAGGGATTCGAACACCGGGGAGCTGTTTTTT,CASKLKSRDSNTGELFF
TRBJ2-1,TRBV14,-,few,TGTGCCAGCAGCCCCGACGGCGGAGGGATTCTTTACAATGAGCAGTTCTTC,CASSPDGGGILYNEQFF
TRBJ2-5,TRBV19,-,-,TGTGCCAGTAGTAAGCCGACCACGGCGACCCAGTACTTC,CASSKPTTATQYF
TRBJ1-2,TRBV10-3,-,few,TGTGCCATCAGTGAGTCGAGTGCAGAGAAGTACTTC,CAISESSAEKYF
TRBJ2-2,TRBV20-1,-,few,TGCAGTGCTAGGGACCCCGCCAGGGACACCGGGGAGCTGTTTTTT,CSARDPARDTGELFF
TRBJ2-1,TRBV19,TRBD2,-,TGTGCCAGTCGACGGTTGCGGGAGCTCGGGGAGCAGTTCTTC,CASRRLRELGEQFF
TRBJ2-5,TRBV28,-,-,TGTGCCAGCAGTAGCAGGGGCGGACAGTACCAAGAGACCCAGTACTTC,CASSSRGGQYQETQYF
TRBJ2-7,TRBV5-1,-,many,TGCGCCAGCAGCTTGATTGGGACTGACCTCTCCGAGCAGTACTTC,CASSLIGTDLSEQYF
TRBJ2-1,TRBV19,-,many,TGTGCCAGTAGTATAGGGTGGGGGGAGCAGTTCTTC,CASSIGWGEQFF
TRBJ1-1,TRBV6-2/TRBV6-3,-,many,TGTGCCAGCAGTTACACATACAGGGATGAAGCTTTCTTT,CASSYTYRDEAFF
TRBJ1-4,TRBV4-1,-,many,TGCGCCAGCAGCCAACCTGGAGGTTCAAATGAAAAACTGTTTTTT,CASSQPGGSNEKLFF
TRBJ2-7,TRBV7-9,TRBD1,many,TGTGCCAGCAGCTTCGGGACAGGGGCGAACGAGCAGTACTTC,CASSFGTGANEQYF
TRBJ2-3,TRBV18,TRBD2,many,TGTGCCAGCTCACCGAGAGGCGGGGGTACTAGCACAGATACGCAGTATTTT,CASSPRGGGTSTDTQYF
TRBJ2-6,TRBV7-6,-,-,TGTGCCAGCAGCTACGCAGTCTCTGGGGCCAACGTCCTGACTTTC,CASSYAVSGANVLTF
TRBJ1-1,TRBV15,TRBD1,few,TGTGCCACCAGCAGAGAAGGGGGCTTGAACACTGAAGCTTTCTTT,CATSREGGLNTEAFF